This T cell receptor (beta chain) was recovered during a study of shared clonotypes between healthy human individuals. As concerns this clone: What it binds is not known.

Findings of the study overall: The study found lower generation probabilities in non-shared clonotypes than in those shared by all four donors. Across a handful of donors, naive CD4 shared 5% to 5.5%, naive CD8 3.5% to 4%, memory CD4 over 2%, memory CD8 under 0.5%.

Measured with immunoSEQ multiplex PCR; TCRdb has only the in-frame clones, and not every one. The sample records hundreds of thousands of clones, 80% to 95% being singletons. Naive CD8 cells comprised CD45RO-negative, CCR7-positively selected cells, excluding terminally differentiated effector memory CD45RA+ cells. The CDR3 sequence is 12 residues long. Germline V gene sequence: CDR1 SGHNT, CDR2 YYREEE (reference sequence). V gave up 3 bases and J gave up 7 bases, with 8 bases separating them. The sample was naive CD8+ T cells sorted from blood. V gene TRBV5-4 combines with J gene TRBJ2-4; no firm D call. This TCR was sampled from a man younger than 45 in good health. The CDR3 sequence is CASSYGGNIQYF. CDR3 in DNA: TGTGCCAGCAGCTACGGTGGGAACATTCAGTACTTC. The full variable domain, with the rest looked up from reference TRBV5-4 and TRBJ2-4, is ETGVTQSPTHLIKTRGQQVTLRCSSQSGHNTVSWYQQALGQGPQFIFQYYREEENGRGNFPPRFSGLQFPNYSSELNVNALELDDSALYLCASSYGGNIQYFGAGTRLSVL.